The 29 T cell receptor beta chains listed next were all sequenced from one sample in a study of CD8+ T cells in alopecia areata. As the sequencing template, cDNA was produced by extracting RNA and reverse transcribing it. Repertoires were generated with immunoSEQ multiplex PCR, while TCRdb's copy carries only in-frame clones and drops some. This table has 150,000 to 200,000 clones, just over 65% appearing once. Sample treatment: oral pan-JAK inhibitor, 5-10 mg twice daily. The sequences come from CD4+ T cells sorted from blood, collected at week 4, from a patient treated with tofacitinib. The receptors come from a human donor with alopecia areata.

The chain combines TRBV5-4 with TRBJ2-7; weak D call: TRBD1 (6 bases). Trimming removed 1 base at V and 5 bases at J, with 10 bases between. This CDR3 has 13 amino acids. Looked up from germline, CDR1 is SGHNT and CDR2 is YYREEE (reference sequence). CDR3 in amino acids: CASSLRQADEQYF. The CDR3 DNA is TGTGCCAGCAGCTTGAGACAGGCCGACGAGCAGTACTTC.

This clone was seen more than once but under ten times. The V and J genes are TRBV7-3 and TRBJ2-2; D uncertain. Trimming took off 2 bases at V and 4 bases at J, with 11 bases between the two ends. This CDR3 comprises 15 residues. Germline lookup yields CDR1 SGHTA and CDR2 FQGTGA. The CDR3 region has the DNA TGTGCCAGCAGCTTATGGGGTTCGAGCACCGGGGAGCTGTTTTTT. This encodes CASSLWGSSTGELFF.

The rearrangement uses TRBV4-3 and TRBJ2-1; D gene unclear. V was trimmed by 7 bases and J by 5 bases, leaving 18 bases between them. The V gene's germline CDR1 is LGHNA and CDR2 YSLEER. This CDR3 is 15 amino acids long. DNA of the CDR3: TGCGCCAGCACCCCCGACGGGCTAGGGAACAATGAGCAGTTCTTC. The encoded protein is CASTPDGLGNNEQFF.

This chain links TRBV30 with TRBJ2-1, with 9 bases that match TRBD1. The trim removed 4 bases at V and 7 bases at J, leaving 8 bases unmatched. CDR1 and CDR2 (germline): GTSNPN, SVGIG (reference sequence). The CDR3 consists of 14 residues. The DNA of the CDR3 is TGTGCCTGGAATAGAGGACAGGGGAGTAATGAGCAGTTCTTC. Amino acids: CAWNRGQGSNEQFF.

A few counts support this clone. Additional DNA sequences in this sample encode the identical CDR3. The rearrangement joins TRBV7-9 to TRBJ1-3; TRBD1 is a possible D gene (5 bases). From germline, CDR1 is SEHNR and CDR2 FQNEAQ (reference sequence). V shed 0 bases and J shed 0 bases, with 6 bases lying between them. CDR3 size: 15 residues. CDR3 region: CASSLAGASGNTIYF. CDR3 nucleotide sequence: TGTGCCAGCAGCTTAGCAGGGGCCTCTGGAAACACCATATATTTT.

The chain recombines TRBV5-4 with TRBJ2-1; possibly TRBD1 for D (5 bases). Per the germline V gene, CDR1 is SGHNT and CDR2 is YYREEE (reference sequence). Trimming left V 0 bases short and J 2 bases short, with 9 bases between. The CDR3 extends over 15 amino acids. CDR3 sequence: CASSLDVGPYNEQFF. CDR3 coding DNA: TGTGCCAGCAGCTTGGATGTGGGGCCCTACAATGAGCAGTTCTTC.

This clone was recorded a few times. The rearrangement uses TRBV4-2 and TRBJ2-3; tentatively, D is TRBD1 (6 bases). This CDR3 is built from 13 residues. CDR1 and CDR2 from the germline V gene are LGHNA and YNFKEQ. Between the trimmed V and J ends, which lost 5 bases and 5 bases, there was a span of 11 bases. The chain's CDR3 is CASSLYREDTQYF. In DNA form, the CDR3 reads TGTGCCAGCAGCTTATACAGGGAAGATACGCAGTATTTT.

This clone was observed a handful of times. V gene TRBV29-1 combines with J gene TRBJ2-1; D might be TRBD1 (5 bases). V lost 7 bases to trimming and J lost 2 bases, with 15 bases between them. This CDR3 is built from 14 residues. Per the germline V gene, CDR1 is SQVTM and CDR2 is ANQGSEA. Written as DNA, the CDR3 is TGCAGCGCCAGCGCAGGGTCCCCCTACAATGAGCAGTTCTTC. It specifies CSASAGSPYNEQFF.

The chain links TRBV5-1 to TRBJ2-5, with TRBD1 identical over 8 bases. The ends lost 1 base at V and 5 bases at J; junction bases unmatched: 7. The CDR3 is made up of 15 amino acids. Germline CDR1 is SGHRS and CDR2 is YFSETQ. For the CDR3, the DNA is TGCGCCAGCAGCTTGATGGACAGGGAAACGGAGACCCAGTACTTC. Its protein is CASSLMDRETETQYF.

The table lists this clone with a few counts. The genes are TRBV6-5 and TRBJ2-5; D might be TRBD1 (6 bases). The DNA end is more similar to TRBJ2-7, so the J call may be wrong. This CDR3 spans 14 amino acids. Germline CDR1 and CDR2: MNHEY and SVGAGI. The CDR3 here is CASSRTASPYEQYF. The CDR3 DNA is TGTGCCAGCAGCCGGACAGCCTCCCCCTACGAGCAGTACTTC.

The CDR3 spells CAWEGGANTGELFF. DNA of the CDR3: TGTGCCTGGGAAGGGGGAGCGAACACCGGGGAGCTGTTTTTT. The J gene is TRBJ2-2, the V gene TRBV30; tentative D call: TRBD1 (6 bases). Germline assignment: CDR1 GTSNPN and CDR2 SVGIG (reference sequence). Trimming pared 5 bases from V and 0 bases from J, leaving 10 bases between. The CDR3 totals 14 residues.

The chain recombines TRBV29-1 with TRBJ1-5; 8 bases fit TRBD1. This CDR3 has 13 residues. Germline CDR1 and CDR2: SQVTM and ANQGSEA. The J segment lost 6 bases and the V segment lost 6 bases, leaving 7 bases of the junction unmatched. Here the CDR3 DNA reads TGCAGCGTAGTGCAGGGGGCAAGTCAGCCCCAGCATTTT. This sequence encodes CSVVQGASQPQHF.

The chain combines TRBV7-9 with TRBJ2-7; D not resolved. Per the germline V gene, CDR1 is SEHNR and CDR2 is FQNEAQ (reference sequence). V was cut by 6 bases and J by 2 bases, with 17 bases left in between. The CDR3 covers 15 residues. As DNA, the CDR3 is TGTGCCAGCAGAGGGCTGGGCTCGACCGCCTACGAGCAGTACTTC. It yields the protein CASRGLGSTAYEQYF.

The CDR3 DNA follows: TGCAGCGTTGGCGACAGGGCTCCCGGGGAGCTGTTTTTT. Its protein product is CSVGDRAPGELFF. This chain links TRBV29-1 with TRBJ2-2; 7 positions match TRBD1. The CDR3 loop spans 13 amino acids. Germline CDR1 SQVTM, CDR2 ANQGSEA. V was pared by 4 bases and J by 6 bases, with 5 bases of the junction left unmatched.

This clone appeared once. This chain connects TRBV29-1 to TRBJ2-2; 8 bases match TRBD2. The germline CDR1 and CDR2 sequences are SQVTM and ANQGSEA. The V segment lost 6 bases and the J segment 2 bases; nucleotides outside the gene matches: 5. The CDR3 totals 14 residues. CDR3 sequence (DNA): TGCAGCGTATGGGCGGGGGGAAACACCGGGGAGCTGTTTTTT. This sequence encodes CSVWAGGNTGELFF.

This rearrangement joins TRBV2 to TRBJ1-1; the match to TRBD1 covers 12 bases. V dropped 4 bases and J dropped 3; count of bases not matched to a gene: 0. This CDR3 contains 14 residues. Germline V gene data show CDR1 as SNHLY and CDR2 as FYNNEI. In nucleotides, the CDR3 is TGTGCCAGCAGTGGGGACAGGGGGCACACTGAAGCTTTCTTT. As protein: CASSGDRGHTEAFF.

V usage is TRBV18 and J usage is TRBJ2-1; 14 positions agree with TRBD2. The J segment lost 7 bases and the V segment lost 2 bases, leaving 7 bases of the junction unmatched. The CDR3 length is 17 residues. The germline CDR1 and CDR2 sequences are KGHSH and LQKENI. CDR3 amino acids: CASSPTTSGGASNEQFF. CDR3 DNA: TGTGCCAGCTCACCAACGACTAGCGGGGGGGCCAGTAATGAGCAGTTCTTC.

This chain links TRBV14 with TRBJ2-7, with D possibly being TRBD1 or TRBD2 (5 bases each). This CDR3 has 13 amino acids. Between the trimmed V and J ends, which lost 1 base and 5 bases, there was a span of 9 bases. CDR1 is SGHDN and CDR2 is FVKESK in the germline V gene. The DNA of the CDR3 is TGTGCCAGCAGCCAAGGGCAGGGAGACGAGCAGTACTTC. Its protein product is CASSQGQGDEQYF.

The chain is built from TRBV4-1 and TRBJ2-7; TRBD2 agrees at 11 bases. The junction had 5 bases not matched to a gene; V was cut back by 3 bases and J by 4 bases. From germline, CDR1 is MGHRA and CDR2 YSYEKL. The CDR3 extends over 15 amino acids. The CDR3 spells CASSHLAGGIYEQYF. The DNA for the CDR3 is TGCGCCAGCAGCCACCTAGCGGGGGGTATATACGAGCAGTACTTC.

The DNA of the CDR3 is TGCGCCAGCAGTGAGCAGGCGAACACTGAAGCTTTCTTT. Protein sequence: CASSEQANTEAFF. The rearrangement links TRBV10-2 to TRBJ1-1, with D unclear. The CDR3 covers 13 residues. The germline V gene has CDR1 WSHSY and CDR2 SAAADI. V gave up 2 bases and J gave up 1 base, with 5 bases separating them.

This clone was recorded at least ten times. CDR3: CASSLLGSLYGYTF. CDR3 nucleotides: TGTGCCAGCAGCTTATTAGGCAGCCTCTATGGCTACACCTTC. The J gene is TRBJ1-2, the V gene TRBV7-9; D uncertain. The CDR3 is 14 amino acids. Per the germline V gene, CDR1 is SEHNR and CDR2 is FQNEAQ (reference sequence). With 2 bases removed from V and 4 bases from J, the gap between germline ends came to 11 bases.

The chain uses TRBV30 and TRBJ1-1; 7 positions match TRBD1. J lost 8 bases, V lost 3 bases, and 12 bases had no gene match. This CDR3 has 14 amino acids. Germline V gene sequence: CDR1 GTSNPN, CDR2 SVGIG (reference sequence). This chain's CDR3 is CAWRNAPRGYEAFF. For the CDR3, the DNA is TGTGCCTGGAGGAACGCCCCCAGGGGGTACGAAGCTTTCTTT.

This clone was detected a few times. V usage is TRBV5-6 and J usage is TRBJ2-5; D not resolved. The CDR3 has 14 amino acids. CDR1 and CDR2 from the germline V gene are SGHDT and YYEEEE. V lost 1 base to trimming and J lost 2 bases, with 9 bases between them. Written as DNA, the CDR3 is TGTGCCAGCAGCTTGCGGCACTTGCAAGAGACCCAGTACTTC. Protein: CASSLRHLQETQYF. The whole variable domain, remainder taken from reference TRBV5-6 and TRBJ2-5, is DAGVTQSPTHLIKTRGQQVTLRCSPKSGHDTVSWYQQALGQGPQFIFQYYEEEERQRGNFPDRFSGHQFPNYSSELNVNALLLGDSALYLCASSLRHLQETQYFGPGTRLLVL.

This sequence joins TRBV30 and TRBJ1-2; TRBD1 is a possible D gene (5 bases). V lost 0 bases to trimming and J lost 5 bases, with 13 bases between them. The CDR3 has 14 amino acids. Germline V gene data show CDR1 as GTSNPN and CDR2 as SVGIG (reference sequence). The CDR3 DNA is TGTGCCTGGAGTGTTAGGGGTCGACGATATGGCTACACCTTC. Its protein is CAWSVRGRRYGYTF.

This clone appeared once. The gene calls are TRBV30 and TRBJ1-1; D is undetermined. Germline V CDR1 and CDR2: GTSNPN, SVGIG (reference sequence). This CDR3 region has 16 residues. Trimming took off 1 base at V and 0 bases at J, with 15 bases between the two ends. CDR3 DNA: TGTGCCTGGAGTGGCCGGCTGCGGGCTCTGAACACTGAAGCTTTCTTT. Protein sequence: CAWSGRLRALNTEAFF.

The V and J genes are TRBV9 and TRBJ1-1, with D possibly being TRBD1 (5 bases). The V and J ends lost 0 bases and 0 bases respectively, with 9 bases between them. CDR1 SGDLS and CDR2 YYNGEE come from the germline V gene. This CDR3 is built from 15 residues. The CDR3 bases are TGTGCCAGCAGCGTAGGTCCAGGGATGAACACTGAAGCTTTCTTT. Translation: CASSVGPGMNTEAFF.

This chain joins TRBV9 and TRBJ2-5; the D is unclear. V dropped 1 base and J dropped 1 base, with 5 bases sitting between them. The CDR3 totals 13 residues. Germline-derived CDR1 and CDR2 are SGDLS and YYNGEE. CDR3 protein: CASSVQIQETQYF. The CDR3 nucleotides read TGTGCCAGCAGCGTACAAATCCAAGAGACCCAGTACTTC.

This clone was seen a few times. Other nucleotide sequences in the sample specify the same CDR3. V gene TRBV30 combines with J gene TRBJ1-2, with TRBD1 as a possible D gene (6 bases). Germline V CDR1 and CDR2: GTSNPN, SVGIG (reference sequence). The CDR3 has 11 amino acids. Trimming removed 0 bases from V and 7 bases from J, with 6 bases in between. The CDR3 sequence: CAWSVRGGYTF. The DNA for the CDR3 is TGTGCCTGGAGTGTCAGGGGTGGCTACACCTTC. Drawing the rest from reference TRBV30 and TRBJ1-2, the complete variable domain is SQTIHQWPATLVQPVGSPLSLECTVEGTSNPNLYWYRQAAGRGLQLLFYSVGIGQISSEVPQNLSASRPQDRQFILSSKKLLLSDSGFYLCAWSVRGGYTFGSGTRLTVV.

A few counts support this clone. This chain links TRBV29-1 with TRBJ1-2; D unresolved. The CDR3 extends over 13 amino acids. V was cut by 6 bases and J by 0 bases, with 11 bases left in between. Germline CDR1 and CDR2: SQVTM and ANQGSEA. The CDR3: CSVGKDPNYGYTF. The CDR3 DNA follows: TGCAGCGTCGGGAAGGATCCTAACTATGGCTACACCTTC.